This TCR beta chain was profiled in a study of T cells after yellow fever vaccination (dated by TCRdb to about 2019). Regarding the study in general: The SMART-Seq v4 Ultra Low Input RNA kit was used to prepare libraries from fractions with low cell numbers. Bulk TCR alpha and beta repertoires were sequenced longitudinally to track T-cell clones before and after primary and booster YFV17D yellow fever vaccination. Two healthy male donors, one aged 18 to 30 and one aged 30 to 40 years, made up the cohort. Blood was drawn at multiple timepoints before and after primary and secondary immunization, with bulk PBMC replicates and cell subsets isolated.

About this clonotype itself: The specificity of this receptor is unknown. No base-level quality is on record; no much larger clone is a single base apart.

TCRdb records Illumina NovaSeq 6000 as the sequencer. TCR cDNA was synthesized by 5'RACE template switching, which introduced a universal primer site and unique molecular identifiers. Priming of cDNA synthesis was performed from both the TCR alpha and TCR beta constant segments. Libraries were amplified in two PCR steps, with sample barcodes and sequencing adapters added in the second step. Sequencing of libraries was done on Illumina HiSeq 2500 (2x100 bp) or NovaSeq (2x150 bp). The study's processing was this. MIGEC handled demultiplexing of reads and collapsing into UMI consensus sequences, while MiXCR performed V(D)J alignment. Clonotypes responding to the vaccine were identified with edgeR on replicate PBMC samples, with the criteria of FDR below 0.01 and a log2 fold change above 5 up to day 15. CD4 or CD8 identity was assigned to each bulk clonotype according to whether the clonotype was present at higher abundance in the sequenced CD4 repertoire or the sequenced CD8 repertoire. TCRdb cleaned the public reads at Q25 with fastp, built clones with MiXCR and kept in-frame beta chains. Each CDR3 protein gets just one entry, which takes the most common genes and DNA from the rows behind it. The authors' filters were not applied to this entry. Present in this sample are some 160,000 distinct CDR3 sequences, 7% to 10% of which were seen just once. 35% to 40% of the sample comes from the top ten.

There are 11 amino acids in the CDR3, from cysteine to phenylalanine inclusive. CDR3 DNA is the only sequence kept; it has 33 bases, read in frame from the first base. In the germline V gene, CDR1 corresponds to SGHTA and CDR2 to FQGNSA. Relative to germline, V is 8 bases shorter and J is 8 bases shorter, with 12 bases between their ends. Study-wide findings and limitations: The study included only a couple of donors, which limits how far the findings can be generalized. Computational filtering was required because FACS-sorted repertoires could contain abundant contaminating clonotypes from the bulk population. Compared with the primary T-cell response, the secondary T-cell response was weaker but faster, peaking on day 5 rather than day 15. A small fraction of clonotypes showed up in both the CD4 and CD8 compartments, probably as a result of convergent recombination. Most clones expanded after primary vaccination were re-detected after the booster (about 96% of CD4 and more than 70% of CD8), suggesting broad memory maintenance.

The sample's treatment or condition label is to be understood as: live attenuated yellow fever vaccine strain. PBMCs were isolated from peripheral blood using a standard Ficoll-Paque protocol. Dynabeads CD4 and CD8 positive selection kits were used to isolate the CD4 and CD8 T-cell fractions. RNA was extracted with TriZol from bulk PBMCs, CD4 and CD8 fractions, and dextramer-positive and dextramer-negative fractions. The sequenced sample was CD8+ T cells sorted from PBMCs, obtained 45 days after the yellow fever booster vaccination. The TCR was taken from a man between 18 and 29 years old who received the YFV17D yellow fever vaccine. Rearrangement joined TRBV7-2 to TRBJ1-2; TRBD1 is perhaps the D gene, given 6 matching bases. CDR3 region: CASPRGGGYTF. The nucleotide sequence reads as follows: TGTGCCAGCCCGAGGGGGGGCGGCTACACCTTC.